This section outlines one T cell receptor beta chain sequence together with its context. Its antigen remains unknown. This sample is part of a study of cytomegalovirus exposure and HLA in healthy donors. Overall study results and limits: Presence/absence analyses assumed roughly uniform sequencing depth across donors, which may not hold.

V shed 6 bases, J shed 6 bases, and the junction held 6 bases outside the gene matches. Germline V gene lookup returns CDR1 SGHAT and CDR2 FQDESV (reference sequence). The length of the CDR3 is 14 residues. With 60 Vbeta and 13 Jbeta primers, the PCR was carried out. Profiling relied on immunoSEQ multiplex PCR, and the TCRdb table lists in-frame clones only, not all of them. The data include 25,000 to 40,000 clones; the top ten clones carry around 3.6%. The sample taken for sequencing was PBMCs. The rearrangement joins TRBV11-1 to TRBJ2-7; 12 bases fit TRBD2. The sequence came from a man in his forties in good health and CMV-seronegative. CDR3: CASRPLAGGLEQYF. The CDR3 DNA reads as TGTGCCAGCAGACCACTAGCGGGAGGCCTCGAGCAGTACTTC.